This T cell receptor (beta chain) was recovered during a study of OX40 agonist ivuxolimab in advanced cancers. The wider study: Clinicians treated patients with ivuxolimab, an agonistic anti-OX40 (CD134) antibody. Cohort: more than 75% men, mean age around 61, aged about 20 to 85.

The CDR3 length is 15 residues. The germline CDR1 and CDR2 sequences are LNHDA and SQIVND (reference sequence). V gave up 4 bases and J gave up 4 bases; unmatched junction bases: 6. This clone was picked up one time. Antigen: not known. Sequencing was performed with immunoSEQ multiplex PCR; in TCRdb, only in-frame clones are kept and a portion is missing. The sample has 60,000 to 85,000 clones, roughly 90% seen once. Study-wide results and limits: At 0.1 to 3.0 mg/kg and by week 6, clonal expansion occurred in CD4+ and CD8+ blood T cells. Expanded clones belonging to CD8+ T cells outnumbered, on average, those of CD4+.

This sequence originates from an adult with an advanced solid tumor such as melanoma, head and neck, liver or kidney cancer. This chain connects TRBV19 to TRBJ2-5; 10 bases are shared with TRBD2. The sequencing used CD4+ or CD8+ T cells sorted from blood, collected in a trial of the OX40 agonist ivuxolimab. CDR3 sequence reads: CASSTARLAGETQYF. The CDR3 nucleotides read TGTGCCAGTAGTACTGCGCGACTAGCGGGAGAGACCCAGTACTTC.